Following are 31 T cell receptor beta chains from one sample sequenced in a study of T cells after yellow fever vaccination. TCRdb called the 5' RACE reads again in MiXCR, with one record for every CDR3 protein. This table holds 100,000 to 150,000 distinct CDR3 sequences, under 9% found once. The source was CD8+ T cells sorted from PBMCs, collected on the day of the yellow fever booster vaccination. The receptors shown here come from a man younger than 35 who received the YFV17D yellow fever vaccine.

A few counts support this clonotype. The V and J genes are TRBV6-5 and TRBJ2-5, with 7 bases fitting TRBD1. Trimming took 2 bases from V and 4 from J; bases not matched to a gene: 1. Germline V CDR1 and CDR2: MNHEY, SVGAGI. The CDR3 runs 13 residues. The CDR3 here is CASSYGTAETQYF. The CDR3 nucleotides are TGTGCCAGCAGTTACGGGACAGCAGAGACCCAGTACTTC.

V gene TRBV2 combines with J gene TRBJ2-7; no clear D. This CDR3 comprises 14 residues. The germline CDR1 and CDR2 sequences are SNHLY and FYNNEI. Here the CDR3 reads CDSSEAPGRYEQYV. Written as DNA, the CDR3 is TGTGACAGCAGTGAAGCGCCGGGCAGGTACGAGCAGTACGTC.

The V gene is TRBV4-1, the J gene TRBJ1-1; no clear D gene. V shed 5 bases and J shed 7 bases, with 11 bases lying between them. The CDR3 is 12 amino acids. The V gene's germline CDR1 is MGHRA and CDR2 YSYEKL. The CDR3, as DNA: TGCGCCAGCAGCGTCCGAGCCCATGAAGCTTTCTTT. It is translated as CASSVRAHEAFF.

At least ten counts were recorded for this clonotype. The V gene is TRBV4-3, the J gene TRBJ2-2; perhaps TRBD1 as D (6 bases). Germline CDR1 LGHNA, CDR2 YSLEER. This CDR3 spans 14 amino acids. V lost 3 bases and J 1 base, leaving 6 bases between the germline ends. This chain's CDR3 is CASSQGQNTGELFF. CDR3 coding DNA: TGCGCCAGCAGCCAGGGACAGAACACCGGGGAGCTGTTTTTT.

Ten or more counts support this clonotype. The rearrangement links TRBV4-3 to TRBJ2-2; D call uncertain. The V and J ends lost 2 bases and 7 bases respectively, with 17 bases between them. The CDR3 is 16 residues long. Germline CDR1 reads LGHNA; CDR2 reads YSLEER. The CDR3 DNA sequence: TGCGCCAGCAGCCAATTGGTGGGGTCGTGGTACGGGGAGCTGTTTTTT. It translates to CASSQLVGSWYGELFF.

The chain employs TRBV12-3 or TRBV12-4 and TRBJ2-2; TRBD1 is a possible D gene (5 bases). V dropped 6 bases and J dropped 1 base, with 12 bases sitting between them. This CDR3 has 15 amino acids. The CDR3 loop is CASRSDTLNTGELFF. DNA for the CDR3: TGTGCCAGCAGGTCGGACACCTTGAACACCGGGGAGCTGTTTTTT.

The V and J genes are TRBV4-1 and TRBJ1-6, with D maybe TRBD1 (6 bases). Between the trimmed V and J ends, which lost 1 base and 10 bases, there was a span of 14 bases. This CDR3 has 15 residues. CDR1 MGHRA and CDR2 YSYEKL come from the germline V gene. The CDR3 nucleotides are TGCGCCAGCAGCCAAGTCTCCGGGGGCGAGTCACCCCTCCACTTT. This gives the protein CASSQVSGGESPLHF.

This clonotype was recorded a few times. The chain joins TRBV12-3 or TRBV12-4 to TRBJ1-1; D is uncertain. V was trimmed by 1 base and J by 8 bases, leaving 8 bases between them. The CDR3 spans 12 residues. DNA for the CDR3: TGTGCCAGCAGTTTAGATCGTATGGAAGCTTTCTTT. Its protein product is CASSLDRMEAFF.

This clonotype was picked up many times. CDR3 residues: CASSQVGSNTGELFF. The CDR3 coding sequence is TGCGCCAGCAGCCAAGTCGGATCGAACACCGGGGAGCTGTTTTTT. This chain uses TRBV4-1 with TRBJ2-2; D not resolved. V lost 1 base, J lost 0 bases, and 6 bases lay in between. CDR1 is MGHRA and CDR2 is YSYEKL in the germline V gene. The CDR3 runs 15 residues.

This clonotype was seen ten or more times. This chain uses TRBV20-1 with TRBJ2-1, with D possibly being TRBD1 or TRBD2 (5 bases each). The V end was cut by 4 bases, the J end by 3 bases, with 19 bases between. The CDR3 has 16 amino acids. Looked up from germline, CDR1 is DFQATT and CDR2 is SNEGSKA (reference sequence). In nucleotides, the CDR3 is TGCAGTGCTATCACGGGGCAGGGTGGTTTCTACAATGAGCAGTTCTTC. Protein: CSAITGQGGFYNEQFF.

The J gene is TRBJ2-7, the V gene TRBV4-2; 9 positions match TRBD2. V trimming: 0 bases; J trimming: 5 bases; junction bases outside the gene matches: 5. There are 15 residues in the CDR3. Germline CDR1 reads LGHNA; CDR2 reads YNFKEQ. The CDR3 DNA reads TGTGCCAGCAGCCAAGAAACTAGCGGGTTCAACGAGCAGTACTTC. It yields the protein CASSQETSGFNEQYF.

This clonotype showed up just a few times. The rearrangement uses TRBV20-1 and TRBJ1-1, with TRBD1 matching 9 bases. This CDR3 is 14 amino acids long. V shed 1 base, J shed 4 bases, and the junction held 4 bases outside the gene matches. Germline V gives CDR1 DFQATT, CDR2 SNEGSKA (reference sequence). The CDR3 DNA reads TGCAGTGCTAGAGGGGGGACAGGGCCCACTGAAGCTTTCTTT. It is translated as CSARGGTGPTEAFF.

This clonotype appeared a few times. The chain's CDR3 is CSVALTGGIGGNQPQHF. The DNA for the CDR3 is TGCAGCGTCGCTCTGACAGGGGGGATTGGTGGCAATCAGCCCCAGCATTTT. The chain combines TRBV29-1 with TRBJ1-5; 9 bases align to TRBD1. After removal of 6 bases from V and 2 bases from J, the junction contained 14 bases not matched to a gene. Germline-derived CDR1 and CDR2 are SQVTM and ANQGSEA. The CDR3 totals 17 residues.

This chain links TRBV6-1 with TRBJ2-1; D not certain. Germline CDR1 and CDR2: MNHNS and SASEGT. The CDR3 contains 14 residues. Deletions cut 8 bases from V and 7 bases from J, with 18 bases between. DNA for the CDR3: TGTGCCAGCGGATGGCAGCCTACCCGTAATGAGCAGTTCTTC. Protein sequence: CASGWQPTRNEQFF.

This sequence joins TRBV6-5 and TRBJ2-1; 8 bases fit TRBD1. CDR1 and CDR2 from the germline V gene are MNHEY and SVGAGI. CDR3 length equals 17 residues. V lost 2 bases, J lost 5 bases, and 11 bases stayed unmatched. In DNA form, the CDR3 reads TGTGCCAGCAGTTACCGGACGACAGGGGCGATCGACAATGAGCAGTTCTTC. This translates into CASSYRTTGAIDNEQFF.

This clonotype was counted a few times. The chain links TRBV6-6 to TRBJ2-3, with unresolved D. The length of the CDR3 is 18 residues. Germline V CDR1 and CDR2: MNHNY, SVGAGI (reference sequence). Trimming took 1 base from V and 0 from J, leaving 17 bases between them. CDR3 sequence: CASSYFRVAATSTDTQYF. In DNA form, the CDR3 reads TGTGCCAGCAGTTACTTTCGCGTTGCGGCTACTAGCACAGATACGCAGTATTTT.

This clonotype was counted between two and nine times. The gene calls are TRBV5-6 and TRBJ1-3; D is uncertain. The CDR3 loop spans 14 amino acids. Germline CDR1 and CDR2: SGHDT and YYEEEE. Trimming cost V 8 bases and J 3 bases, with 15 bases left between them. The CDR3 sequence: CASSFGHRGNTIYF. DNA for the CDR3: TGTGCCAGTTCCTTCGGGCATCGTGGAAACACCATATATTTT.

The genes are TRBV7-2 and TRBJ2-1, with 8 bases fitting TRBD2. There are 15 residues in the CDR3. Per germline, CDR1 SGHTA and CDR2 FQGNSA. Trimming at V came to 3 bases and at J to 6 bases, leaving 7 bases not matched to a gene. The CDR3 sequence is CASSLPAGDVNEQFF. CDR3 coding DNA: TGTGCCAGCAGCTTGCCAGCGGGGGATGTCAATGAGCAGTTCTTC.

The rearrangement links TRBV4-1 to TRBJ1-1; 7 bases line up with TRBD1. The CDR3 runs to 13 residues. Germline V gives CDR1 MGHRA, CDR2 YSYEKL. The V segment lost 6 bases and the J segment 3 bases; nucleotides outside the gene matches: 4. The CDR3 sequence: CASRLQGDTEAFF. DNA of the CDR3: TGCGCCAGCAGGCTCCAGGGGGACACTGAAGCTTTCTTT.

This clonotype was detected many times. The chain has TRBV3-1 and TRBJ2-5; 9 nucleotides align to TRBD1. V shed 8 bases, J shed 2 bases, and the junction held 6 bases outside the gene matches. Germline-derived CDR1 and CDR2 are LGHDT and YNNKEL (reference sequence). This CDR3 comprises 14 residues. CDR3 amino acids: CASGRQGEQETQYF. CDR3 in DNA: TGTGCCAGCGGAAGACAGGGGGAGCAAGAGACCCAGTACTTC.

Regarding this clonotype: At one boundary the junction diverges from the germline segment, which might be a read error. The chain uses TRBV29-1 and TRBJ1-1, with no clear D. The CDR3 is 12 residues long. The germline CDR1 and CDR2 sequences are SQVTM and ANQGSEA. CDR3 protein: CCVARMNSEAFF. CDR3 in DNA: TGCTGCGTTGCCAGGATGAACTCTGAAGCTTTCTTT. Full variable domain (rest looked up from reference TRBV29-1 and TRBJ1-1): SAVISQKPSRDICQRGTSLTIQCQVDSQVTMMFWYRQQPGQSLTLIATANQGSEATYESGFVIDKFPISRPNLTFSTLTVSNMSPEDSSIYLCCVARMNSEAFFGQGTRLTVV.

A few counts support this clonotype. The chain is built from TRBV4-1 and TRBJ2-6; D is ambiguous. Germline V CDR1 and CDR2: MGHRA, YSYEKL. The CDR3 has 15 residues. Trimming took off 6 bases at V and 4 bases at J, with 13 bases between the two ends. The chain's CDR3 is CASRPRRAGANVLTF. The CDR3 coding sequence is TGCGCCAGCAGACCCCGTAGGGCAGGGGCCAACGTCCTGACTTTC.

V and J are TRBV28 and TRBJ2-6, with D possibly being TRBD1 (5 bases). CDR3 length: 16 residues. Germline-derived CDR1 and CDR2 are MDHEN and SYDVKM. V was pared by 5 bases and J by 0 bases, with 11 bases between. CDR3 coding DNA: TGTGCCAGCAGTCCAGTTAGGGGCTCTGGGGCCAACGTCCTGACTTTC. It is translated as CASSPVRGSGANVLTF.

The table lists this clonotype with many counts. The chain uses TRBV20-1 and TRBJ2-7; TRBD1 aligns across 11 bases. J gave up 4 bases and V 5 bases, and 16 bases lay outside the gene matches. CDR1 and CDR2 from the germline V gene are DFQATT and SNEGSKA (reference sequence). The CDR3 spans 17 residues. Here the CDR3 reads CSAGGRTGGKGWYEQYV. The CDR3 DNA is TGCAGTGCTGGCGGTAGGACAGGGGGCAAGGGCTGGTACGAGCAGTACGTC.

The rearrangement joins TRBV13 to TRBJ2-1; 9 bases map to TRBD2. Germline V gene data show CDR1 as PRHDT and CDR2 as FYEKMQ (reference sequence). V lost 2 bases and J lost 8; bases outside the gene matches: 4. CDR3 length: 14 amino acids. CDR3 loop: CASSLTASGDEQFF. Here the CDR3 DNA reads TGTGCCAGCAGCTTAACGGCTAGCGGGGATGAGCAGTTCTTC.

This clonotype has only a few counts. The rearrangement joins TRBV25-1 to TRBJ1-6; tentatively, D is TRBD1 (5 bases). Germline assignment: CDR1 MGHDK and CDR2 SYGVNS. V dropped 4 bases and J dropped 6 bases, with 16 bases sitting between them. This CDR3 comprises 16 residues. The DNA of the CDR3 is TGTGCCAGCAGTGGGGGAAGGGGTCGGAGTAATTCACCCCTCCACTTT. Translating it yields CASSGGRGRSNSPLHF.

This clonotype has more than one count but fewer than ten. The chain uses TRBV29-1 and TRBJ2-5; 10 bases align to TRBD2. With V trimmed by 4 bases and J by 1 base, 3 bases remained unmatched. The CDR3 is made up of 14 amino acids. The germline V gene encodes CDR1 SQVTM and CDR2 ANQGSEA. Here the CDR3 DNA reads TGCAGCGTTGTCCTAGCGGGGGCCCAAGAGACCCAGTACTTC. It translates to CSVVLAGAQETQYF.

This clonotype was seen many times. In nucleotides, the CDR3 is TGTGCCAGCAGTTACACCCAGGAGAGGAACACTGAAGCTTTCTTT. As protein: CASSYTQERNTEAFF. This chain joins TRBV6-6 and TRBJ1-1; D is ambiguous. V lost 2 bases, J lost 1 base, and 11 bases lay in between. Germline loops: CDR1 MNHNY, CDR2 SVGAGI (reference sequence). CDR3 length equals 15 residues.

The chain uses TRBV7-7 and TRBJ2-3, with D perhaps matching TRBD2 (7 bases). This CDR3 contains 18 residues. Germline V gives CDR1 SSHAT, CDR2 FNYEAQ (reference sequence). The V end was cut by 1 base, the J end by 1 base, with 18 bases between. The DNA of the CDR3 is TGTGCCAGCAGCTTAGGGCCCCGTGGCGGGGGCGGCACAGATACGCAGTATTTT. Translating it yields CASSLGPRGGGGTDTQYF. Combining the CDR3 with reference TRBV7-7 and TRBJ2-3 gives the whole variable domain GAGVSQSPRYKVTKRGQDVTLRCDPISSHATLYWYQQALGQGPEFLTYFNYEAQPDKSGLPSDRFSAERPEGSISTLTIQRTEQRDSAMYRCASSLGPRGGGGTDTQYFGPGTRLTVL.

This clonotype has more than one count but fewer than ten. The chain links TRBV4-1 to TRBJ2-7; D is ambiguous. The CDR3 extends over 13 amino acids. Germline assignment: CDR1 MGHRA and CDR2 YSYEKL. Trimming removed 1 base from V and 3 bases from J, with 7 bases in between. This chain's CDR3 is CASSQGPSYEQYF. In nucleotides, the CDR3 is TGCGCCAGCAGCCAAGGTCCTAGCTACGAGCAGTACTTC.

The chain couples TRBV12-3 or TRBV12-4 to TRBJ1-4; 10 bases align to TRBD1. V shed 6 bases, J shed 15 bases, and the junction held 4 bases outside the gene matches. The CDR3 is 11 amino acids. The CDR3 spells CASSPGTGVFF. CDR3 sequence (DNA): TGTGCCAGCAGCCCCGGGACAGGGGTGTTTTTT.